A single sample gave rise to the 7 T cell receptor beta chains below, sequenced in a study of cytomegalovirus exposure and HLA in healthy donors. PCR amplification relied on 60 Vbeta primers (plus 13 Jbeta primers). Data came from immunoSEQ multiplex PCR; TCRdb stores just in-frame clones and leaves some out. This sample has about 90,000 clones, with 62% found just once. The sample comprised PBMCs. The origin of the receptors is a woman aged 25 to 39 in good health and CMV-seropositive.

V usage is TRBV25-1 and J usage is TRBJ1-2; 8 positions agree with TRBD1. Unmatched junction bases numbered 4, after V lost 2 bases and J lost 2 bases. CDR3 length: 15 residues. Germline V gene lookup returns CDR1 MGHDK and CDR2 SYGVNS. The CDR3 reads CASSEGQGLNYGYTF. CDR3 bases: TGTGCCAGCAGTGAAGGACAGGGATTGAACTATGGCTACACCTTC.

This clone was picked up a small number of times. DNA for the CDR3: TGTGCCAGCACTCCACGGGGAGGGCCCTACGAGCAGTACTTC. Its translation is CASTPRGGPYEQYF. The V gene is TRBV11-2, the J gene TRBJ2-7; 7 nucleotides match TRBD2. Germline CDR1 is SGHAT and CDR2 is FQNNGV. CDR3 size: 14 residues. J gave up 2 bases and V 7 bases, and 8 bases lay outside the gene matches.

The chain carries TRBV2 and TRBJ2-1; D not resolved. Germline loops: CDR1 SNHLY, CDR2 FYNNEI. The V and J ends lost 8 bases and 6 bases respectively, with 17 bases between them. The CDR3 sequence is 14 residues long. CDR3 nucleotide sequence: TGTGCCAGCCTAGTTTCCCAGCTGGGCAATGAGCAGTTCTTC. This sequence encodes CASLVSQLGNEQFF.

This clone turned up a few times. Here the CDR3 DNA reads TGCGCCAGCAGCTTGGGACTAGCGATCGATGAGCAGTTCTTC. Translation: CASSLGLAIDEQFF. The rearrangement links TRBV5-1 to TRBJ2-1, with 8 bases matching TRBD2. The CDR3 sequence is 14 residues long. V gave up 0 bases and J gave up 8 bases; unmatched junction bases: 4. CDR1 is SGHRS and CDR2 is YFSETQ in the germline V gene.

This chain connects TRBV1 to TRBJ2-5; TRBD2, the table's D call, lacks a check against the DNA. TRBV1 is a documented pseudogene. CDR3 length equals 17 residues. The CDR3 DNA is TGCACCAGCAGCCAAGAGGTTAGCGGGGGGAGCCAAGAGACCCAGTACTTC. The encoded protein is CTSSQEVSGGSQETQYF.

This clone was observed a few times. CDR3 nucleotides: TGCGCCAGCAAATTAGCGGGCTACGAGCAGTACTTC. Its translation: CASKLAGYEQYF. The V gene is TRBV5-1, the J gene TRBJ2-7, with 7 bases identical to TRBD2. Per the germline V gene, CDR1 is SGHRS and CDR2 is YFSETQ. This CDR3 is built from 12 residues. Unmatched junction bases numbered 3, after V lost 6 bases and J lost 3 bases.

The chain is built from TRBV20-1 and TRBJ2-1; D call uncertain. CDR3 length: 11 residues. Trimming took off 3 bases at V and 4 bases at J, with 4 bases between the two ends. Germline V gene data show CDR1 as DFQATT and CDR2 as SNEGSKA (reference sequence). CDR3 sequence reads: CSASGYNEQFF. The CDR3 coding sequence is TGCAGTGCTAGCGGGTACAATGAGCAGTTCTTC.